The 25 T cell receptor beta chains below were found in one sample sequenced in a study of blood T cell repertoires in COVID-19. Sequencing used immunoSEQ multiplex PCR; TCRdb keeps in-frame clones, though not all of them. This table holds some 360,000 clones, around 87% found once. Sequenced sample: peripheral blood. All receptors come from an older woman with COVID-19, enrolled during active disease.

This chain joins TRBV29-1 and TRBJ1-2; 8 nucleotides align to TRBD1. This CDR3 contains 15 residues. The germline V gene encodes CDR1 SQVTM and CDR2 ANQGSEA. V dropped 6 bases and J dropped 3; count of bases not matched to a gene: 12. The CDR3 region has the DNA TGCAGCGTCGAGACAGGGGCCATGGGGGACTATGGCTACACCTTC. Translation: CSVETGAMGDYGYTF.

Here the CDR3 reads CASRADSYNEQFF. The CDR3 DNA follows: TGTGCCAGCAGGGCCGACAGTTACAATGAGCAGTTCTTC. V and J are TRBV6-5 and TRBJ2-1; maybe TRBD1 (5 bases). Germline lookup yields CDR1 MNHEY and CDR2 SVGAGI. V was cut by 6 bases and J by 4 bases, with 10 bases left in between. The CDR3 sequence is 13 residues long.

In its sample, this clone was seen once. V and J are TRBV6-5 and TRBJ1-4; weak D call: TRBD1 (6 bases). Germline V gives CDR1 MNHEY, CDR2 SVGAGI. This CDR3 comprises 15 residues. Trimming removed 5 bases from V and 2 bases from J, with 12 bases in between. The CDR3 coding sequence is TGTGCCAGCAGTCCCCAGGGGCAGACTAATGAAAAACTGTTTTTT. This translates into CASSPQGQTNEKLFF.

V usage is TRBV15 and J usage is TRBJ1-6; 8 nucleotides line up with TRBD1. The V and J ends lost 5 bases and 7 bases, in that order; junction bases with no gene match: 4. The CDR3 covers 14 residues. The V gene's germline CDR1 is LNHNV and CDR2 YYDKDF (reference sequence). CDR3 in DNA: TGTGCCACCAGCCTCCGACAGGGGAATTCACCCCTCCACTTT. Encoded protein: CATSLRQGNSPLHF.

The gene calls are TRBV3-1 (or the pseudogene TRBV3-2) and TRBJ2-5, with D possibly being TRBD1 (6 bases). Germline loops: CDR1 LGHDT, CDR2 YNNKEL (reference sequence). Trimming left V 1 base short and J 5 bases short, with 11 bases between. The CDR3 contains 14 residues. CDR3 bases: TGTGCCAGCAGCCAAGCAATGAGGGGGGAGACCCAGTACTTC. Its protein is CASSQAMRGETQYF.

This clone was counted a single time. The chain combines TRBV7-3 with TRBJ1-1; D gene uncertain. Trimming took 2 bases from V and 1 from J, leaving 11 bases between them. Germline V gene lookup returns CDR1 SGHTA and CDR2 FQGTGA. The CDR3 totals 15 residues. CDR3 sequence (DNA): TGTGCCAGCAGCTTATTCGCGGTTGGGAACACTGAAGCTTTCTTT. Amino acid sequence: CASSLFAVGNTEAFF.

This clone was counted once. The chain is built from TRBV28 and TRBJ2-7, with 10 bases identical to TRBD1. The CDR3 is 14 amino acids. Losses at the gene ends were 7 bases for V and 7 bases for J; bases not matched to a gene: 10. Germline-derived CDR1 and CDR2 are MDHEN and SYDVKM. DNA of the CDR3: TGTGCCAGCATGCTCGGGACAGGGGTTAAGGAGCAGTACTTC. Its protein is CASMLGTGVKEQYF.

The chain couples TRBV6-5 to TRBJ1-4; tentatively, D is TRBD1 (6 bases). The germline V gene has CDR1 MNHEY and CDR2 SVGAGI. This CDR3 contains 16 residues. Trimming cost V 4 bases and J 10 bases, with 22 bases left between them. The CDR3 is CASSFAREGGRGKLFF. The CDR3, as DNA: TGTGCCAGCAGTTTTGCCCGGGAAGGGGGACGGGGAAAACTGTTTTTT.

This clone was detected a few times. The rearrangement joins TRBV12-3 or TRBV12-4 to TRBJ1-1; 7 bases match TRBD1. The CDR3 is 13 residues long. Trimming removed 6 bases from V and 11 bases from J; junction bases left unmatched: 12. The CDR3 DNA follows: TGTGCCAGCAGCTCCGTCGACAGGGAATGGGCTTTCTTT. This gives the protein CASSSVDREWAFF.

J is TRBJ1-1 and V is TRBV29-1, with 9 bases that match TRBD1. The CDR3 runs to 16 residues. Germline CDR1 and CDR2: SQVTM and ANQGSEA. The ends lost 0 bases at V and 5 bases at J; junction bases unmatched: 10. The CDR3 loop is CSVEDPRDRVSTEAFF. The CDR3 region has the DNA TGCAGCGTTGAAGATCCTCGGGACAGGGTTTCTACTGAAGCTTTCTTT.

The rearrangement uses TRBV2 and TRBJ1-1; D not resolved. The CDR3 contains 13 residues. Trimming pared 4 bases from V and 1 base from J, leaving 7 bases between. Germline-derived CDR1 and CDR2 are SNHLY and FYNNEI. In DNA, the CDR3 is TGTGCCAGCAGTGGAGAGGGGAACACTGAAGCTTTCTTT. Amino acid sequence: CASSGEGNTEAFF.

The chain has TRBV28 and TRBJ2-1; D possibly corresponds to TRBD2 (7 bases). The CDR3 runs to 17 residues. Germline V gene sequence: CDR1 MDHEN, CDR2 SYDVKM. V lost 4 bases, J lost 5 bases, and 21 bases lay in between. The CDR3 spells CASSSLSEGGTDNEQFF. The DNA of the CDR3 is TGTGCCAGCAGTTCCCTTTCGGAGGGGGGGACCGACAATGAGCAGTTCTTC.

The V gene is TRBV5-4, the J gene TRBJ1-2, with 7 nucleotides matching TRBD1. CDR1 is SGHNT, CDR2 YYREEE, per germline (reference sequence). This CDR3 has 15 residues. V was clipped by 2 bases and J by 4 bases; unmatched bases: 8. CDR3 protein: CASSLTGAGSYGYTF. CDR3 DNA sequence: TGTGCCAGCAGCTTAACAGGGGCCGGTAGCTATGGCTACACCTTC.

The genes are TRBV4-1 and TRBJ1-4; 8 bases line up with TRBD1. The length of the CDR3 is 14 residues. Germline assignment: CDR1 MGHRA and CDR2 YSYEKL. V was clipped by 4 bases and J by 8 bases; unmatched bases: 6. CDR3 bases: TGCGCCAGCAGCCTAGGACAGGGAGGGGAAAAACTGTTTTTT. This translates into CASSLGQGGEKLFF.

The rearrangement uses TRBV6-5 and TRBJ1-6; a weak D match, TRBD1 (6 bases). The V end was cut by 4 bases, the J end by 9 bases, with 19 bases between. CDR3 length equals 16 residues. Germline CDR1 reads MNHEY; CDR2 reads SVGAGI. The CDR3 nucleotides read TGTGCCAGCAGTTCCCGGGGGGCCAGGAGTGGTTCACCCCTCCACTTT. Amino acids: CASSSRGARSGSPLHF.

As DNA, the CDR3 is TGTGCCAGCAGGGGACAGGCCCACTATGGCTACACCTTC. As protein: CASRGQAHYGYTF. The V and J genes are TRBV2 and TRBJ1-2; TRBD1 aligns across 8 bases. Germline V lookup: CDR1 SNHLY, CDR2 FYNNEI. V was clipped by 6 bases and J by 3 bases; unmatched bases: 3. This CDR3 has 13 amino acids.

The chain recombines TRBV7-3 with TRBJ2-7; tentatively, D is TRBD2 (5 bases). V lost 2 bases and J lost 0, with 20 bases in between. Germline-derived CDR1 and CDR2 are SGHTA and FQGTGA. This CDR3 region has 18 residues. The CDR3 spells CASSLFPVTSGSSYEQYF. The CDR3 bases are TGTGCCAGCAGCTTATTTCCGGTCACGAGCGGAAGCTCCTACGAGCAGTACTTC.

The J gene is TRBJ1-1, the V gene TRBV7-3; 7 bases are shared with TRBD1. Germline V gives CDR1 SGHTA, CDR2 FQGTGA. The CDR3 sequence is 13 residues long. V lost 5 bases and J lost 5; bases outside the gene matches: 5. The CDR3 here is CASSEQGWTEAFF. The CDR3 DNA is TGTGCCAGCAGCGAACAGGGGTGGACTGAAGCTTTCTTT. Supplemented by reference TRBV7-3 and TRBJ1-1, the full variable domain reads GAGVSQTPSNKVTEKGKYVELRCDPISGHTALYWYRQSLGQGPEFLIYFQGTGAADDSGLPNDRFFAVRPEGSVSTLKIQRTERGDSAVYLCASSEQGWTEAFFGQGTRLTVV.

The rearrangement links TRBV2 to TRBJ1-2, with 7 bases fitting TRBD1. Trimming took 6 bases from V and 5 from J; bases not matched to a gene: 3. There are 12 residues in the CDR3. Germline V CDR1 and CDR2: SNHLY, FYNNEI. The CDR3 here is CASRGTAYGYTF. The CDR3 DNA reads as TGTGCCAGCAGGGGGACAGCTTATGGCTACACCTTC.

The chain links TRBV2 to TRBJ1-1; 9 bases are a match to TRBD1. CDR1 and CDR2 from the germline V gene are SNHLY and FYNNEI. There are 13 residues in the CDR3. With 7 bases clipped from V and 4 bases from J, the junction kept 4 bases outside the gene matches. CDR3: CASIVTGGTEAFF. The CDR3 DNA reads as TGTGCCAGCATCGTGACAGGGGGCACTGAAGCTTTCTTT.

The J gene is TRBJ2-1, the V gene TRBV2; TRBD2 matches at 8 bases. Germline-derived CDR1 and CDR2 are SNHLY and FYNNEI. This CDR3 is 15 amino acids long. The junction had 8 bases not matched to a gene; V was cut back by 6 bases and J by 4 bases. The CDR3 is CASRRTSGIYNEQFF. The DNA of the CDR3 is TGTGCCAGCAGACGAACTAGCGGAATATACAATGAGCAGTTCTTC.

There are a few counts of this clone. The V call is TRBV18, the J call TRBJ1-2; 10 bases map to TRBD1. Germline V gives CDR1 KGHSH, CDR2 LQKENI. The CDR3 contains 14 residues. The junction had 5 bases not matched to a gene; V was cut back by 6 bases and J by 4 bases. CDR3 protein: CASSEDRGLYGYTF. CDR3 DNA: TGTGCCAGCTCCGAAGACAGGGGGCTCTATGGCTACACCTTC.

V usage is TRBV7-2 and J usage is TRBJ2-7; D ambiguous. V shed 4 bases and J shed 1 base, with 14 bases lying between them. The length of the CDR3 is 15 residues. Germline-derived CDR1 and CDR2 are SGHTA and FQGNSA. CDR3 amino acids: CASSSRVMRSYEQYF. CDR3 DNA: TGTGCCAGCAGCTCGAGAGTGATGAGATCCTACGAGCAGTACTTC. Full variable domain (remainder filled in from reference TRBV7-2 and TRBJ2-7): GAGVSQSPSNKVTEKGKDVELRCDPISGHTALYWYRQSLGQGLEFLIYFQGNSAPDKSGLPSDRFSAERTGGSVSTLTIQRTQQEDSAVYLCASSSRVMRSYEQYFGPGTRLTVT.

This clone was recorded once. This rearrangement joins TRBV7-9 to TRBJ2-7, with 7 bases that match TRBD1. With V trimmed by 5 bases and J by 5 bases, 9 bases remained unmatched. Germline V lookup: CDR1 SEHNR, CDR2 FQNEAQ (reference sequence). The CDR3 is made up of 14 amino acids. The CDR3 sequence is CASSGQTGINEQYF. Here the CDR3 DNA reads TGTGCCAGCAGCGGACAGACAGGGATAAACGAGCAGTACTTC.

The J gene is TRBJ2-5, the V gene TRBV11-2, with D possibly matching TRBD1 (7 bases). The CDR3 has 15 amino acids. CDR1 and CDR2 (germline): SGHAT, FQNNGV. Trimming stripped 5 bases from V and 4 bases from J, with 17 bases between. CDR3 nucleotides: TGTGCCAGCAGCACGTCCTGGAGGGGGCCAGAGACCCAGTACTTC. Its translation: CASSTSWRGPETQYF.